These 14 T cell receptor beta chains came from one sample sequenced in a study of OX40 agonist ivuxolimab in advanced cancers. Repertoires were generated with immunoSEQ multiplex PCR, while TCRdb's copy carries only in-frame clones and drops some. The repertoire holds 74,000 or so clones, around 86% seen once, with roughly 2% in the top ten. Specimen: CD4+ or CD8+ T cells sorted from blood, collected in a trial of the OX40 agonist ivuxolimab. These receptors came from an adult with an advanced solid tumor such as melanoma, head and neck, liver or kidney cancer.

The chain links TRBV6-5 to TRBJ1-1; no reliable D call. The CDR3 has 13 residues. Germline V gene sequence: CDR1 MNHEY, CDR2 SVGAGI. Between the trimmed V and J ends, which lost 5 bases and 5 bases, there was a span of 12 bases. This CDR3 is CASSPDVGTEAFF. DNA for the CDR3: TGTGCCAGCAGTCCCGACGTCGGGACTGAAGCTTTCTTT.

This rearrangement joins TRBV29-1 to TRBJ1-2; 10 nucleotides align to TRBD1. This CDR3 comprises 14 residues. Per the germline V gene, CDR1 is SQVTM and CDR2 is ANQGSEA. V was pared by 4 bases and J by 2 bases, with 4 bases of the junction left unmatched. The CDR3 sequence: CSVARDRGNYGYTF. DNA of the CDR3: TGCAGCGTTGCGAGGGACAGGGGAAACTATGGCTACACCTTC.

This rearrangement joins TRBV27 to TRBJ2-7; D might be TRBD1 (7 bases). The CDR3 contains 14 residues. The V end lost 2 bases, the J end lost 3 bases, and 11 bases lay between the germline ends. Germline V lookup: CDR1 MNHEY, CDR2 SMNVEV (reference sequence). As DNA, the CDR3 is TGTGCCAGCAGTTTACAGGGGGGATACTACGAGCAGTACTTC. Its translation: CASSLQGGYYEQYF.

The chain combines TRBV21-1 with TRBJ2-2; no check of the table's D call, TRBD1, against the DNA was made. TRBV21-1 has pseudogene status. This CDR3 contains 13 residues. The CDR3: CASNLRNTGELFF. The CDR3 DNA reads TGTGCCAGCAACCTCAGAAACACCGGGGAGCTGTTTTTT.

This chain connects TRBV7-2 to TRBJ2-3; D not certain. V dropped 4 bases and J dropped 5 bases, with 10 bases sitting between them. The CDR3 is 13 residues long. Germline V gene lookup returns CDR1 SGHTA and CDR2 FQGNSA. The CDR3 DNA reads TGTGCCAGCAGCTCTTCAGGCAGAGATACGCAGTATTTT. This gives the protein CASSSSGRDTQYF.

This clone appeared once. The rearrangement uses TRBV5-6 and TRBJ2-7; possible D gene TRBD2, 5 bases. This CDR3 is built from 15 residues. CDR1 is SGHDT, CDR2 YYEEEE, per germline. The V end lost 0 bases, the J end lost 0 bases, and 10 bases lay between the germline ends. The CDR3 coding sequence is TGTGCCAGCAGCTTGGGCGGGTTTAGCTCCTACGAGCAGTACTTC. Its translation is CASSLGGFSSYEQYF.

This chain joins TRBV10-2 and TRBJ1-2; D remains unclear. From germline, CDR1 is WSHSY and CDR2 SAAADI. The CDR3 covers 13 residues. V dropped 7 bases and J dropped 2 bases, with 11 bases sitting between them. The CDR3 loop is CASISDWNYGYTF. DNA of the CDR3: TGCGCCAGCATATCTGACTGGAACTATGGCTACACCTTC.

This chain uses TRBV28 with TRBJ1-2; no definite D call. From germline, CDR1 is MDHEN and CDR2 SYDVKM. Deletions cut 3 bases from V and 0 bases from J, with 20 bases between. CDR3 size: 18 residues. DNA for the CDR3: TGTGCCAGCAGTTTTCCCTGGCCATCGGGGAGGGCTAACTATGGCTACACCTTC. It codes for CASSFPWPSGRANYGYTF.

CDR3 in DNA: TGTGCCAGCAGCCCCTACCGGGGGGCGCCTGGACAGCCCCAGCATTTT. It specifies CASSPYRGAPGQPQHF. The chain is built from TRBV7-8 and TRBJ1-5, with D possibly matching TRBD1 (6 bases). There are 16 residues in the CDR3. The germline gives CDR1 SGHVS, CDR2 FQNEAQ. The V gene lost 5 bases and the J gene lost 7 bases, with 21 bases spanning the gap.

The chain carries TRBV9 and TRBJ2-2, with 9 bases matching TRBD1. J gave up 6 bases and V 5 bases, and 11 bases lay outside the gene matches. Germline lookup yields CDR1 SGDLS and CDR2 YYNGEE. The CDR3 is made up of 16 amino acids. CDR3 coding DNA: TGTGCCAGCAGGGGCGGGACAGGGCTGTACGCCGGGGAGCTGTTTTTT. It specifies CASRGGTGLYAGELFF.

This chain joins TRBV6-6 and TRBJ2-7; D is undetermined. Germline V CDR1 and CDR2: MNHNY, SVGAGI (reference sequence). The CDR3 sequence is 14 residues long. V lost 2 bases to trimming and J lost 1 base, with 9 bases between them. CDR3: CASSYRQTSYEQYF. The CDR3 DNA reads as TGTGCCAGCAGTTACAGGCAGACATCCTACGAGCAGTACTTC.

J is TRBJ1-3 and V is TRBV6-5; D not resolved. Matching the DNA end better, TRBJ2-2 makes the J call doubtful. The germline CDR1 and CDR2 sequences are MNHEY and SVGAGI. This CDR3 region has 12 residues. The CDR3 here is CASSFGTGELFF. CDR3 sequence (DNA): TGTGCCAGCAGTTTTGGCACCGGGGAGCTGTTTTTT.

This sequence joins TRBV4-3 and TRBJ2-7; the D is unclear. The CDR3 extends over 13 amino acids. The germline V gene has CDR1 LGHNA and CDR2 YSLEER. V was clipped by 0 bases and J by 6 bases, with 9 bases between them. Here the CDR3 reads CASSQDRRTEQYF. CDR3 nucleotide sequence: TGCGCCAGCAGCCAAGACAGGCGGACCGAGCAGTACTTC.

V gene TRBV7-2 combines with J gene TRBJ2-7; 8 nucleotides line up with TRBD1. From germline, CDR1 is SGHTA and CDR2 FQGNSA. The CDR3 length is 15 residues. The V and J ends lost 6 bases and 0 bases, in that order; junction bases with no gene match: 7. In DNA, the CDR3 is TGTGCCAGCAGTTTTACAGGGGGGTCCTCCTACGAGCAGTACTTC. Residues: CASSFTGGSSYEQYF.